This T cell receptor beta chain was captured by sequencing in a study of blood T cells in healthy people across ages. Study-wide points: Both naive CD4+ cell counts and diversity were greater in long-lived donors than in aged donors. Older age coincided with a roughly linear decline in TCR beta diversity per million T cells.

A second PCR, run for roughly 7 to 12 cycles, used a sample-barcoded 5' primer plus a J-beta primer mix. One entry per CDR3 protein results from TCRdb running MiXCR on the 5' RACE reads. This table has about 1.4 million distinct CDR3 sequences, approximately 59% appearing once. Points on this clonotype: Antigen: not known.

Looked up from germline, CDR1 is MGHRA and CDR2 is YSYEKL. The CDR3 has 14 residues. V was trimmed by 5 bases and J by 2 bases, leaving 12 bases between them. They isolated at least 6 million PBMCs from each sample. This chain links TRBV4-1 with TRBJ1-2; TRBD1 might be the D (6 bases). The clonotype was recovered from a man aged 18-30 years in good health. Input material: blood. This CDR3 is CASSFKRGNYGYTF. CDR3 DNA: TGCGCCAGCAGCTTCAAGAGGGGGAACTATGGCTACACCTTC.